Each of the 30 T cell receptor beta chains below was sequenced from the same sample in a study of OX40 agonist ivuxolimab in advanced cancers. Repertoires were generated with immunoSEQ multiplex PCR, while TCRdb's copy carries only in-frame clones and drops some. The sample has around 140,000 clones, about nine tenths seen once. This specimen was CD4+ or CD8+ T cells sorted from blood, taken in a trial of the OX40 agonist ivuxolimab. The receptors shown here come from an adult with an advanced solid tumor such as melanoma, head and neck, liver or kidney cancer.

This clone was recorded once. The V call is TRBV15, the J call TRBJ2-7; a weak D match, TRBD1 (5 bases). Per germline, CDR1 LNHNV and CDR2 YYDKDF (reference sequence). This CDR3 comprises 16 residues. Trimming shortened V by 0 bases and J by 0 bases, and 12 bases separated the two germline ends. The CDR3 DNA sequence: TGTGCCACCAGCAGAGATCCCCTGACAGTCTCCTACGAGCAGTACTTC. Protein sequence: CATSRDPLTVSYEQYF.

The V and J genes are TRBV7-9 and TRBJ1-1; possible D gene TRBD1, 5 bases. V shed 1 base and J shed 7 bases, with 16 bases lying between them. This CDR3 has 15 amino acids. Germline V gives CDR1 SEHNR, CDR2 FQNEAQ (reference sequence). CDR3 in DNA: TGTGCCAGCAGCTTAGATGGTCAGGGCCGGGGTGAAGCTTTCTTT. Amino acids: CASSLDGQGRGEAFF.

This chain connects TRBV4-1 to TRBJ1-1; 12 bases are a match to TRBD1. The V segment lost 4 bases and the J segment 1 base; nucleotides outside the gene matches: 7. CDR1 and CDR2 from the germline V gene are MGHRA and YSYEKL. This CDR3 region has 17 residues. Written as DNA, the CDR3 is TGCGCCAGCAGCCGAGTGGGACAGGGGGCGCCGAACACTGAAGCTTTCTTT. It yields the protein CASSRVGQGAPNTEAFF.

The V call is TRBV15, the J call TRBJ2-7, with 7 nucleotides matching TRBD1. The J segment lost 3 bases and the V segment lost 3 bases, leaving 2 bases of the junction unmatched. This CDR3 spans 13 amino acids. Per germline, CDR1 LNHNV and CDR2 YYDKDF (reference sequence). CDR3 loop: CATSRTGFYEQYF. For the CDR3, the DNA is TGTGCCACCAGCAGGACAGGGTTCTACGAGCAGTACTTC.

This clone has a single count. The rearrangement joins TRBV19 to TRBJ2-1; possible D gene TRBD1, 6 bases. Germline CDR1 is LNHDA and CDR2 is SQIVND (reference sequence). The CDR3 covers 16 residues. Trimming took off 1 base at V and 6 bases at J, with 16 bases between the two ends. CDR3 in DNA: TGTGCCAGTAGTATAGGAGCAGGGGCCCCCGGCAATGAGCAGTTCTTC. It encodes CASSIGAGAPGNEQFF.

For this clone: The junction departs from germline at one end; a sequencing error may be responsible. The chain has TRBV7-7 and TRBJ2-2, with 14 bases aligning to TRBD2. The V gene's germline CDR1 is SSHAT and CDR2 FNYEAQ (reference sequence). The CDR3 consists of 19 residues. For the CDR3, the DNA is TGTGCTAGCACCTCGCCGACTAGCGGGAGGGCCAGAGACACCGGGGAGCTGTTTTTT. Translated, it gives CASTSPTSGRARDTGELFF.

The chain is built from TRBV6-6 and TRBJ1-2, with D hard to call. The germline V gene has CDR1 MNHNY and CDR2 SVGAGI (reference sequence). The V gene lost 10 bases and the J gene lost 1 base, with 10 bases spanning the gap. The CDR3 has 12 residues. CDR3 loop: CATSTDNYGYTF. CDR3 sequence (DNA): TGTGCCACCTCCACAGATAACTATGGCTACACCTTC.

This sequence joins TRBV6-1 and TRBJ1-2, with a possible D match to TRBD1 (5 bases). V lost 4 bases, J lost 4 bases, and 16 bases lay in between. The germline V gene has CDR1 MNHNS and CDR2 SASEGT. This CDR3 is 15 amino acids long. CDR3: CASSGNNRPPYGYTF. The CDR3 DNA sequence: TGTGCCAGCAGTGGCAACAACAGGCCACCCTATGGCTACACCTTC.

In its sample, this clone was seen once. J is TRBJ2-2 and V is TRBV14, with D uncertain. The V end lost 5 bases, the J end lost 1 base, and 20 bases lay between the germline ends. The CDR3 sequence is 18 residues long. Germline assignment: CDR1 SGHDN and CDR2 FVKESK. CDR3 DNA sequence: TGTGCCAGCAGCGACCGCCGTATCAGCTTAGGGAACACCGGGGAGCTGTTTTTT. This sequence encodes CASSDRRISLGNTGELFF. Drawing the rest from reference TRBV14 and TRBJ2-2, the complete variable domain is EAGVTQFPSHSVIEKGQTVTLRCDPISGHDNLYWYRRVMGKEIKFLLHFVKESKQDESGMPNNRFLAERTGGTYSTLKVQPAELEDSGVYFCASSDRRISLGNTGELFFGEGSRLTVL.

This chain links TRBV28 with TRBJ1-1, with D perhaps matching TRBD1 (6 bases). The ends were cut back, 6 bases at V and 5 bases at J, with 22 bases in the middle. Per germline, CDR1 MDHEN and CDR2 SYDVKM. CDR3 length: 16 amino acids. The CDR3 DNA follows: TGTGCCAGCAGGACGTCACCAGGGGTGGCGGATACTGAAGCTTTCTTT. Translation gives CASRTSPGVADTEAFF.

The chain recombines TRBV7-2 with TRBJ2-3; 11 bases line up with TRBD2. Trimming removed 5 bases from V and 6 bases from J; junction bases left unmatched: 10. Germline CDR1 reads SGHTA; CDR2 reads FQGNSA. The CDR3 is 16 amino acids. The CDR3 DNA sequence: TGTGCCAGCAGCCAAGATAGCGGGAGGGCCCCGGATACGCAGTATTTT. Its translation is CASSQDSGRAPDTQYF. Variable domain in full (rest from reference TRBV7-2 and TRBJ2-3): GAGVSQSPSNKVTEKGKDVELRCDPISGHTALYWYRQSLGQGLEFLIYFQGNSAPDKSGLPSDRFSAERTGGSVSTLTIQRTQQEDSAVYLCASSQDSGRAPDTQYFGPGTRLTVL.

The CDR3 is CASSSGLREGGNEQFF. The CDR3 region has the DNA TGTGCCAGCAGTTCAGGTCTGCGGGAGGGGGGCAATGAGCAGTTCTTC. The V call is TRBV7-9, the J call TRBJ2-1; TRBD2 matches 9 bases. This CDR3 has 16 amino acids. CDR1 and CDR2 from the germline V gene are SEHNR and FQNEAQ (reference sequence). After removal of 6 bases from V and 6 bases from J, the junction contained 12 bases not matched to a gene.

This sequence joins TRBV19 and TRBJ1-5; D is unresolved. The CDR3 loop spans 12 amino acids. Trimming took 5 bases from V and 6 from J, leaving 8 bases between them. CDR1 is LNHDA, CDR2 SQIVND, per germline (reference sequence). The CDR3 region is CASSPLGQPQHF. CDR3 nucleotide sequence: TGTGCCAGTAGTCCCCTGGGTCAGCCCCAGCATTTT.

The chain's CDR3 is CASSFQGANTEAFF. CDR3 DNA: TGTGCCAGCAGTTTTCAGGGTGCAAACACTGAAGCTTTCTTT. This chain joins TRBV7-3 and TRBJ1-1; tentative D call: TRBD1 (5 bases). This CDR3 has 14 residues. CDR1 SGHTA and CDR2 FQGTGA come from the germline V gene. V lost 6 bases to trimming and J lost 2 bases, with 13 bases between them. The whole variable domain, filled in from reference TRBV7-3 and TRBJ1-1, reads GAGVSQTPSNKVTEKGKYVELRCDPISGHTALYWYRQSLGQGPEFLIYFQGTGAADDSGLPNDRFFAVRPEGSVSTLKIQRTERGDSAVYLCASSFQGANTEAFFGQGTRLTVV.

The chain uses TRBV20-1 and TRBJ2-7; TRBD1 aligns across 10 bases. Germline CDR1 is DFQATT and CDR2 is SNEGSKA (reference sequence). The CDR3 consists of 11 residues. V gave up 7 bases and J gave up 5 bases; unmatched junction bases: 2. The CDR3 DNA follows: TGCAGTGTGGGACAGGGGAACGAGCAGTACTTC. This sequence encodes CSVGQGNEQYF.

V gene TRBV19 combines with J gene TRBJ2-3; D may be TRBD2 (6 bases). From germline, CDR1 is LNHDA and CDR2 SQIVND (reference sequence). Trimming pared 2 bases from V and 8 bases from J, leaving 14 bases between. The CDR3 spans 14 residues. CDR3 in DNA: TGTGCCAGTAGTATATCCACCCACGGGGGTACGCAGTATTTT. It specifies CASSISTHGGTQYF.

The rearrangement links TRBV28 to TRBJ2-7, with TRBD1 identical over 7 bases. The CDR3 contains 14 residues. The germline V gene has CDR1 MDHEN and CDR2 SYDVKM. The J segment lost 6 bases and the V segment lost 5 bases, leaving 10 bases of the junction unmatched. CDR3 sequence (DNA): TGTGCCAGCAGTCCTACAGGGGTTAGTTCCGAGCAGTACTTC. Its translation is CASSPTGVSSEQYF.

The chain carries TRBV29-1 and TRBJ2-1, with D perhaps TRBD1 (5 bases). The germline V gene encodes CDR1 SQVTM and CDR2 ANQGSEA. V lost 4 bases and J lost 6, with 13 bases in between. This CDR3 comprises 13 residues. DNA for the CDR3: TGCAGCGTTGGAGGTCGACAGACCAATGAGCAGTTCTTC. Protein product: CSVGGRQTNEQFF.

This rearrangement joins TRBV9 to TRBJ2-3; a weak D match, TRBD2 (5 bases). There are 15 residues in the CDR3. Germline V CDR1 and CDR2: SGDLS, YYNGEE. Between the trimmed V and J ends, which lost 0 bases and 1 base, there was a span of 9 bases. The CDR3 bases are TGTGCCAGCAGCGTAGGAGCGGCTCGCACAGATACGCAGTATTTT. It translates to CASSVGAARTDTQYF.

This chain links TRBV4-2 with TRBJ2-2; D not certain. Germline loops: CDR1 LGHNA, CDR2 YNFKEQ. The CDR3 covers 14 residues. Trimming left V 6 bases short and J 6 bases short, with 14 bases between. As DNA, the CDR3 is TGTGCCAGCAGGGGCCAGGCGGACGCCGGGGAGCTGTTTTTT. Translating gives CASRGQADAGELFF.

The sample holds one count of this clone. CDR3 DNA: TGTGCCTGGAGCTCCGGGGCGGCCTACACAGATACGCAGTATTTT. It yields the protein CAWSSGAAYTDTQYF. The chain has TRBV30 and TRBJ2-3, with D possibly called TRBD1 or TRBD2 (5 bases each). Looked up from germline, CDR1 is GTSNPN and CDR2 is SVGIG (reference sequence). Trimming removed 3 bases at V and 2 bases at J, with 15 bases between. This CDR3 has 15 amino acids.

This clone occurred a few times. The V gene is TRBV9, the J gene TRBJ2-1, with a possible D match to TRBD2 (5 bases). CDR1 SGDLS and CDR2 YYNGEE come from the germline V gene. The CDR3 length is 14 residues. Trimming removed 3 bases from V and 9 bases from J, with 16 bases in between. In nucleotides, the CDR3 is TGTGCCAGCAGCGACGGGGTCGGCCGAATTGAGCAGTTCTTC. Translating gives CASSDGVGRIEQFF.

V gene TRBV10-2 combines with J gene TRBJ2-7; 8 nucleotides align to TRBD2. Looked up from germline, CDR1 is WSHSY and CDR2 is SAAADI. Unmatched junction bases numbered 8, after V lost 6 bases and J lost 1 base. The CDR3 totals 15 residues. The CDR3 DNA reads TGCGCCAGCAGGCTAGCGGGTCCCACTTCCTACGAGCAGTACTTC. Protein: CASRLAGPTSYEQYF.

The rearrangement joins TRBV9 to TRBJ2-3; D is unclear. The V end was cut by 4 bases, the J end by 2 bases, with 17 bases between. CDR1 and CDR2 from the germline V gene are SGDLS and YYNGEE. CDR3 length equals 16 residues. CDR3 sequence (DNA): TGTGCCAGCAGCCCCTCGAGAGGTTCCTTCACAGATACGCAGTATTTT. Protein sequence: CASSPSRGSFTDTQYF.

The chain has TRBV18 and TRBJ1-3; D call uncertain. Trimming stripped 5 bases from V and 6 bases from J, with 11 bases between. CDR3 length: 13 amino acids. Germline assignment: CDR1 KGHSH and CDR2 LQKENI. This chain's CDR3 is CASSNIGENTIYF. The CDR3 DNA reads TGTGCCAGCTCAAACATCGGTGAAAACACCATATATTTT.

V is TRBV7-9 and J is TRBJ1-1; a weak D match, TRBD1 (5 bases). V was cut by 2 bases and J by 2 bases, with 12 bases left in between. The CDR3 length is 15 residues. Germline V gene sequence: CDR1 SEHNR, CDR2 FQNEAQ (reference sequence). The CDR3 spells CASSLLRDDNTEAFF. CDR3 sequence (DNA): TGTGCCAGCAGCTTACTCAGGGACGATAACACTGAAGCTTTCTTT.

In its sample, this clone was seen a few times. The chain combines TRBV7-6 with TRBJ2-1; D is ambiguous. V was shortened by 3 bases and J by 0 bases, with 9 bases between the two germline ends. Germline CDR1 is SGHVS and CDR2 is FNYEAQ. The CDR3 runs 15 residues. CDR3 protein: CASSFRRFSYNEQFF. Written as DNA, the CDR3 is TGTGCCAGCAGCTTTCGACGGTTCTCCTACAATGAGCAGTTCTTC.

The gene calls are TRBV11-2 and TRBJ2-7, with 7 bases lining up with TRBD1. This CDR3 spans 14 amino acids. Per germline, CDR1 SGHAT and CDR2 FQNNGV. V was clipped by 4 bases and J by 3 bases; unmatched bases: 6. CDR3 sequence reads: CASSYRDSRYEQYF. Written as DNA, the CDR3 is TGTGCCAGCAGCTATCGGGACAGCCGCTACGAGCAGTACTTC.

The chain couples TRBV27 to TRBJ2-3; no clear D gene. V gave up 7 bases and J gave up 6 bases, with 23 bases separating them. From germline, CDR1 is MNHEY and CDR2 SMNVEV (reference sequence). The CDR3 length is 16 residues. CDR3: CASIGSTGLLGDTQYF. The CDR3 nucleotides read TGTGCCAGCATCGGATCTACGGGTCTGCTGGGGGATACGCAGTATTTT.

The rearrangement uses TRBV6-1 and TRBJ2-3; 8 bases line up with TRBD1. Germline CDR1 MNHNS, CDR2 SASEGT. The junction had 3 bases not matched to a gene; V was cut back by 3 bases and J by 1 base. CDR3 length: 15 amino acids. CDR3 in DNA: TGTGCCAGCAGTGACCCCAGGGGGCGCACAGATACGCAGTATTTT. Translating gives CASSDPRGRTDTQYF.